A selection of T cell receptor beta chains follows, all from one sample in a study of T cells in Graves' hyperthyroidism and ophthalmopathy. Via MiXCR, TCRdb re-called the multiplex PCR reads, giving one row per CDR3 protein. The sample lists around 350,000 distinct CDR3 sequences; around 25% were seen once. The sample comprised blood. These receptor sequences come from a man aged 50 to 59 with Graves' hyperthyroidism. Both conserved end residues are part of each CDR3. Fields, in order: D gene, CDR3 length, clone size, J gene, V gene, CDR3 DNA, CDR3 protein. A D gene is named only where the DNA matches it firmly. Clone size is given for some rows only: seen once, a few or many times, or a class if the clone is expanded.

-,14,-,TRBJ2-2,TRBV29-1,TGCAGCGTTGAAGGTCAGGGGGGCACCGGGGAGCTGTTTTTT,CSVEGQGGTGELFF
TRBD1,13,-,TRBJ2-7,TRBV29-1,TGCAGCGTTGTAGAACAGGGGGCATACGAGCAGTACTTC,CSVVEQGAYEQYF
-,16,-,TRBJ2-7,TRBV19,TGTGCCAGTAGTATATCCGAGGGGGCGCGGGGCTACGAGCAGTACTTC,CASSISEGARGYEQYF
TRBD2,16,few,TRBJ2-1,TRBV7-6,TGTGCCAGCAGCTTAGTTAGTACTAGCGGGAGTAGTGAGCAGTTCTTC,CASSLVSTSGSSEQFF
TRBD1,13,-,TRBJ2-4,TRBV2,TGTGCCAGCAAGCGGGACAGGGGGGACATTCAGTACTTC,CASKRDRGDIQYF
TRBD2,16,many,TRBJ2-1,TRBV28,TGTGCCAGCAGTTCCCCCCTAGCGGGGAATTACAATGAGCAGTTCTTC,CASSSPLAGNYNEQFF
-,17,-,TRBJ2-3,TRBV11-2,TGTGCCAGCAGCTTTGAGGGGGCTAGCGGCAGCACAGATACGCAGTATTTT,CASSFEGASGSTDTQYF
TRBD2,16,-,TRBJ2-7,TRBV20-1,TGCAGTGCTAGTCCCACTACTAGCGGGCCCTCCTACGAGCAGTACTTC,CSASPTTSGPSYEQYF
TRBD2,14,many,TRBJ2-1,TRBV5-1,TGCGCCAGCAGCTTAGCGGGAGGGCCCTATGAGCAGTTCTTC,CASSLAGGPYEQFF
TRBD1,13,-,TRBJ1-2,TRBV6-1,TGTGCCAGCAGTGTTGACAGGGTCCGAGGCTACACCTTC,CASSVDRVRGYTF
-,15,-,TRBJ2-3,TRBV7-3,TGTGCCAGCAGCTTAATGAATTATGTGGGAGATACGCAGTATTTT,CASSLMNYVGDTQYF
TRBD1,15,many,TRBJ2-7,TRBV11-2,TGTGCCAGCAGCTTAGAGTCAGGGGGCAACCACGAGCAGTACTTC,CASSLESGGNHEQYF
-,12,-,TRBJ2-1,TRBV28,TGTGCCAGCGTTAGGGGGTACAATGAGCAGTTCTTC,CASVRGYNEQFF
-,15,few,TRBJ1-4,TRBV6-1,TGTGCCAGCAGCTTCGGGCCCCCGGGAAGTGAAAAACTGTTTTTT,CASSFGPPGSEKLFF
-,12,few,TRBJ1-2,TRBV6-5,TGTGCCAGCAGTTACTCGTGGGAAGGCTACACCTTC,CASSYSWEGYTF
-,13,few,TRBJ2-7,TRBV3-1,TGTGCCAGCAGTTCAATTCCGGGGCTAGAGCAGTACTTC,CASSSIPGLEQYF
-,15,few,TRBJ1-5,TRBV7-3,TGTGCCAGCACCTCTTGGGGACAAAGCAATCAGCCCCAGCATTTT,CASTSWGQSNQPQHF
TRBD2,15,few,TRBJ2-7,TRBV2,TGTGCCAGCAGCCTGACTAGCGGGAGGCTCTACGAGCAGTACTTC,CASSLTSGRLYEQYF
TRBD1,13,-,TRBJ1-1,TRBV5-1,TGCGCCAGCAGTTCCGGACAGGGAACTGAAGCTTTCTTT,CASSSGQGTEAFF
-,14,few,TRBJ2-5,TRBV5-4,TGTGCCAGCAGCTTGGACAACAAGCAAGAGACCCAGTACTTC,CASSLDNKQETQYF
-,13,-,TRBJ2-3,TRBV7-9,TGTGCCAGCAGCGTGGGCCGGGGGAATACGCAGTATTTT,CASSVGRGNTQYF
-,16,-,TRBJ2-1,TRBV6-6,TGTGCCAGCAGTTACCGCCCTGGCCAGGGGGGCAATGAGCAGTTCTTC,CASSYRPGQGGNEQFF
-,14,many,TRBJ2-2,TRBV2,TGTGCCAGCAGTGTTTGGGTATCGGACGGGGAGCTGTTTTTT,CASSVWVSDGELFF
-,13,-,TRBJ2-1,TRBV7-2,TGTGCCAGCCAGGAGTTTTTTTTCAATGAGCAGTTCTTC,CASQEFFFNEQFF
-,15,-,TRBJ2-2,TRBV14,TGTGCCAGCAGCCAAGCCCCCTCTCCCGCTGGGGAGCTGTTTTTT,CASSQAPSPAGELFF
TRBD1,15,many,TRBJ1-1,TRBV28,TGTGCCAGCAGTCGCTCCGGGACAGTGAACACTGAAGCTTTCTTT,CASSRSGTVNTEAFF
-,16,many,TRBJ1-1,TRBV5-1,TGCGCCAGCAGCTTGGCCGGGCAGGGAGAGAGCACTGAAGCTTTCTTT,CASSLAGQGESTEAFF
-,14,-,TRBJ2-7,TRBV20-1,TGCAGTGCTAGAAAGGGGGGAGCTAACTACGAGCAGTACTTC,CSARKGGANYEQYF
-,16,-,TRBJ2-1,TRBV24-1,TGTGCCTCCAGTGATTTCGGCCTAGCACCCTACAATGAGCAGTTCTTC,CASSDFGLAPYNEQFF
TRBD1,15,few,TRBJ2-5,TRBV18,TGTGCCAGCTCACCCGGGACAGGGGGCTGGGAGACCCAGTACTTC,CASSPGTGGWETQYF
TRBD2,16,few,TRBJ2-3,TRBV5-1,TGCGCCAGCAGCGGAACTAGCGGGAGGATAACAGATACGCAGTATTTT,CASSGTSGRITDTQYF
TRBD2,16,few,TRBJ2-2,TRBV20-1,TGCAGTGCTAGACTGGCCACTAGCGGGAGCGGCGGGGAGCTGTTTTTT,CSARLATSGSGGELFF
-,15,-,TRBJ1-5,TRBV4-1,TGCGCCAGCAGCCAATTCGACGGGGGCAATCAGCCCCAGCATTTT,CASSQFDGGNQPQHF
TRBD2,16,-,TRBJ2-1,TRBV6-9,TGTGCCAGCAGTTACCCGTTAGCGGGAGGGACGAATGAGCAGTTCTTC,CASSYPLAGGTNEQFF
TRBD1,15,-,TRBJ2-3,TRBV24-1,TGTGCCACCAGTGATCTGGGACAGGGGACGGATACGCAGTATTTT,CATSDLGQGTDTQYF
-,14,many,TRBJ2-4,TRBV2,TGTGCCAGCAGGGGCGTAATAGCCAAAAACATTCAGTACTTC,CASRGVIAKNIQYF
-,13,few,TRBJ2-7,TRBV3-1,TGTGCCAGCAGCCGACAGGCCTACTACGAGCAGTACTTC,CASSRQAYYEQYF
TRBD2,17,-,TRBJ2-7,TRBV14,TGTGCCAGCAGCCAAGTCACGGGACTAGCGCGCTCCTACGAGCAGTACTTC,CASSQVTGLARSYEQYF
-,17,many,TRBJ2-5,TRBV9,TGTGCCAGCAGCGTAGAGGGGGGGGCTGGACTAGAAGAGACCCAGTACTTC,CASSVEGGAGLEETQYF
TRBD2,16,-,TRBJ2-1,TRBV10-2,TGCGCCAGCAGTGAGTCCTTAGCGGGAGATTACAATGAGCAGTTCTTC,CASSESLAGDYNEQFF
TRBD2,15,few,TRBJ2-3,TRBV11-3,TGTGCCAGCAGCTTCGGACTAGCGGGCACAGATACGCAGTATTTT,CASSFGLAGTDTQYF